The source of this T cell receptor (beta chain) is a study of cytomegalovirus exposure and HLA in healthy donors (dated by TCRdb to the late 2010s). With regard to the full study: The roughly 670 repertoires of the first cohort and the 120 validation repertoires were produced on the same platform, according to a later analysis. The study aimed to test whether cataloging public T cell receptors could reveal signatures of past pathogen exposure. In addition to the first cohort of around 670 subjects, a separate validation cohort of 100 to 150 different subjects was used. High-throughput TCR immunosequencing, statistical association of individual TCRs with disease status, and machine learning were combined to predict cytomegalovirus infection status. Results the study describes overall, beyond this receptor: Subsequent analysis determined that TCRs grouped into clusters in the first cohort also showed a tendency toward co-occurrence across the roughly 130 validation repertoires, and 85% to 95% of cluster scores exceeded 0. According to the authors, the approach could potentially be generalized to other disease states and immunological phenotypes. A later analysis lacked HLA typing for the validation cohort, so it scored co-occurrence in that cohort across all 110 or so repertoires. The classifier was reported to diagnose cytomegalovirus status with high specificity and sensitivity in both the original and validation cohorts. A few of the identified cytomegalovirus-associated TCR beta chains were confirmed in vitro to be specific for cytomegalovirus antigens. In the study, around 150 TCR beta chains were listed as associated with cytomegalovirus. Across donors, most TCR sequences were observed very rarely, whereas some public TCRs were present in many individuals.

With regard to this clone: The target of this receptor is not known. Within one base of it there is no much larger clone, and no base qualities were kept.

Separate from the roughly 630-subject first cohort, the validation cohort of roughly 120 subjects was the group to which the donors belonged. V and J are truncated by 0 bases and 6 bases respectively, leaving an intervening sequence of 14 bases. From the cysteine through the phenylalanine, the CDR3 covers 15 amino acids. The only DNA kept is the CDR3, 45 bases in frame from the first base. CDR1 is given as LGHNA and CDR2 as YNFKEQ, both from the germline V gene. Receptor amplification or capture employed the immunoSEQ multiplex PCR assay. Turning to the authors' computational methods: To diagnose cytomegalovirus status from the catalog of TCR beta chain sequences, a statistical classification framework was built. TCRdb's version of the immuneACCESS table is confined to in-frame rearrangements and falls short of the full clone set. An unresolved V gene accounts for under half of the shortfall where checked; the remainder is of unknown origin. D and trimming come from the DNA, and the V and J calls and clone size come from that table. Recorded for this sample are about 64,000 clones; around 89% of them occurred a single time. The leading ten clones occupy approximately 1.7% of the sample.

Sequenced input: PBMCs. Here the chain combines TRBV4-2 and TRBJ1-2; the best D guess is TRBD1, with 6 bases matching. This receptor was taken from a woman aged 18-30 years in good health and CMV-seronegative. The CDR3 here reads CASSQDGWGQDGYTF. The nucleotide sequence reads TGTGCCAGCAGCCAAGATGGTTGGGGGCAAGATGGCTACACCTTC.